The text below deals with one TCR beta chain. Its specificity is not known. Libraries were prepared by immunoSEQ multiplex PCR; TCRdb keeps only in-frame clonotypes and omits some of them. The sample yields around 170,000 clones, approximately 90% seen once. V gave up 4 bases and J gave up 4 bases, with 16 bases separating them. The germline V gene has CDR1 SQVTM and CDR2 ANQGSEA. The CDR3 runs to 14 residues. The sample belongs to a study of T cell responses to AZD1222 COVID-19 vaccine. Study findings and constraints: The CD4 TCRs associated with vaccination extended across spike and predominated at 160-218 and 743-854. A mostly white British donor set with more females was recruited, and clonal diversity was possibly underestimated. Only a handful of AZD1222 recipients, roughly six in all, had baseline seropositivity. The repertoires were collected only after the peak T cell response.

This receptor was taken from an adult in good health. The V gene is TRBV29-1, the J gene TRBJ1-1; D is ambiguous. Here the sequenced sample was peripheral blood, taken on day 0 of AZD1222 vaccination. The CDR3 region has the DNA TGCAGCGTTGTGCCGACATTAGGTGGCACTGAAGCTTTCTTT. Translating it yields CSVVPTLGGTEAFF.